The clone carrying this T cell receptor beta chain was seen a few times. Its antigen is not identified. Only in-frame clones appear in the TCRdb table, and some are missing; sequencing was by immunoSEQ multiplex PCR. In the table there are about 37,000 clones, about three quarters of which are singletons. All patients relapsed after autologous stem cell transplantation, and brentuximab vedotin exposure varied. J lost 3 bases, V lost 4 bases, and 2 bases had no gene match. The CDR3 length is 13 residues. Germline assignment: CDR1 SGHVS and CDR2 FNYEAQ. These data belong to a study of PD-1 blockade in classical Hodgkin lymphoma. Whole-study findings and limits: Complete responders had baseline diversity similar to newly diagnosed patients. No one has yet defined what causes the repertoire differences, which may be disease activity or prior therapy. A significant rise in TCR diversity was seen by C4D1 for CD4+ cells but not for CD8+ cells. TCR diversity at baseline was reported to be reduced in newly diagnosed patients relative to healthy donors.

The sample here was peripheral blood mononuclear cells (PBMCs), taken at baseline. The TCR originated in a human donor with classical Hodgkin lymphoma. This chain links TRBV7-6 with TRBJ1-2, with 7 nucleotides matching TRBD1. The CDR3 DNA is TGTGCCAGCAGCTGGGACAGCTACTATGGCTACACCTTC. Protein sequence: CASSWDSYYGYTF.